This passage covers 8 T cell receptor beta chains from one sample sequenced in a study of T cell repertoires in cytomegalovirus infection. TCRdb independently ran MiXCR on the reads; one entry per CDR3 protein. This sample has hundreds of thousands of distinct CDR3 sequences, with 15% to 20% found just once. The sequenced sample consisted of PBMCs. The receptor set was obtained from a human donor in good health (CMV status not recorded). Some clones in this sample may be carry-over from other donors' samples.

The rearrangement uses TRBV19 and TRBJ2-2, with 7 bases fitting TRBD1. The CDR3 is 15 residues long. V trimming: 8 bases; J trimming: 3 bases; junction bases outside the gene matches: 9. From germline, CDR1 is LNHDA and CDR2 SQIVND (reference sequence). This chain's CDR3 is CASAKGTADTGELFF. The CDR3 region has the DNA TGTGCCAGTGCGAAAGGGACAGCCGACACCGGGGAGCTGTTTTTT.

This clonotype was detected ten times or more. V and J are TRBV27 and TRBJ1-3; TRBD1 might be the D (6 bases). Germline CDR1 is MNHEY and CDR2 is SMNVEV (reference sequence). Trimming left V 5 bases short and J 3 bases short, with 11 bases between. The CDR3 has 14 amino acids. Here the CDR3 reads CASSPRDIGNTIYF. For the CDR3, the DNA is TGTGCCAGCAGTCCGCGGGACATTGGAAACACCATATATTTT.

At least ten counts were recorded for this clonotype. V usage is TRBV20-1 and J usage is TRBJ2-1; 15 bases agree with TRBD2. The CDR3 covers 14 residues. The germline V gene has CDR1 DFQATT and CDR2 SNEGSKA (reference sequence). The trim removed 5 bases at V and 7 bases at J, leaving 3 bases unmatched. In DNA, the CDR3 is TGCAGTGCTGGGGGGACTAGCGGGGGGAATGAGCAGTTCTTC. Translating it yields CSAGGTSGGNEQFF.

The chain is built from TRBV6-6 and TRBJ2-7; the D is unclear. V shed 5 bases and J shed 4 bases, with 12 bases lying between them. The CDR3 has 13 residues. The V gene's germline CDR1 is MNHNY and CDR2 SVGAGI (reference sequence). CDR3 nucleotide sequence: TGTGCCAGCAGTGGTGGAGTGCGGTACGAGCAGTACTTC. This gives the protein CASSGGVRYEQYF.

This chain uses TRBV9 with TRBJ2-1; TRBD2 matches at 8 bases. This CDR3 contains 17 residues. Germline V lookup: CDR1 SGDLS, CDR2 YYNGEE. The V segment lost 0 bases and the J segment 8 bases; nucleotides outside the gene matches: 13. CDR3 DNA sequence: TGTGCCAGCAGCGTAGCTACCTCGGGGGGGCCAAACCATGAGCAGTTCTTC. It is translated as CASSVATSGGPNHEQFF.

This clonotype was detected a few times. The chain links TRBV7-8 to TRBJ2-1; 7 positions match TRBD1. Looked up from germline, CDR1 is SGHVS and CDR2 is FQNEAQ. The trim removed 5 bases at V and 0 bases at J, leaving 4 bases unmatched. This CDR3 spans 15 amino acids. DNA for the CDR3: TGTGCCAGCAGCGGACAGGCCGGCTCCTACAATGAGCAGTTCTTC. Translated: CASSGQAGSYNEQFF.

Ten or more counts support this clonotype. The V call is TRBV28, the J call TRBJ2-6, with D unresolved. With 9 bases removed from V and 2 bases from J, the gap between germline ends came to 14 bases. Germline CDR1 MDHEN, CDR2 SYDVKM. This CDR3 is 15 amino acids long. CDR3 DNA: TGTGCCAGTGGCCATCGGGTAGCTGGGGCCAACGTCCTGACTTTC. It translates to CASGHRVAGANVLTF.

This clonotype was observed at least ten times. This chain joins TRBV12-3 or TRBV12-4 and TRBJ1-5; the D gene is possibly TRBD1 (6 bases). The germline V and J ends were trimmed by 5 bases and 6 bases, with 17 bases remaining between them. The CDR3 contains 15 residues. The CDR3 spells CASSTGTQGGQPQHF. The CDR3, as DNA: TGTGCCAGCAGTACAGGGACCCAAGGGGGTCAGCCCCAGCATTTT.